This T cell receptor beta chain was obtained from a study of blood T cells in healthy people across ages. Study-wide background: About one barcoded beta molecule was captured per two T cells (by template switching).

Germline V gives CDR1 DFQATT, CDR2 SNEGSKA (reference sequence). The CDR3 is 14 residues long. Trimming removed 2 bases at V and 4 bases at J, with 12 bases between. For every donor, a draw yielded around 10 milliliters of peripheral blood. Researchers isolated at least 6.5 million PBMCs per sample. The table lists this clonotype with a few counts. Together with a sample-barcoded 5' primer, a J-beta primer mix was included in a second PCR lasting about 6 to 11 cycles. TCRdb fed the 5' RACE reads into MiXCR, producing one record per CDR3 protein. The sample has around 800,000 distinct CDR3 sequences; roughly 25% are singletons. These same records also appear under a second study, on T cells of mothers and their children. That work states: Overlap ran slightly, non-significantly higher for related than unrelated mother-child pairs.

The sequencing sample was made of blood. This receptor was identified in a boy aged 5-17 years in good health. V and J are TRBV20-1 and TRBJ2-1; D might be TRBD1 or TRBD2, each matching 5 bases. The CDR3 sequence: CSARYGALYNEQFF. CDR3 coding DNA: TGCAGTGCTAGATACGGGGCGCTTTACAATGAGCAGTTCTTC.